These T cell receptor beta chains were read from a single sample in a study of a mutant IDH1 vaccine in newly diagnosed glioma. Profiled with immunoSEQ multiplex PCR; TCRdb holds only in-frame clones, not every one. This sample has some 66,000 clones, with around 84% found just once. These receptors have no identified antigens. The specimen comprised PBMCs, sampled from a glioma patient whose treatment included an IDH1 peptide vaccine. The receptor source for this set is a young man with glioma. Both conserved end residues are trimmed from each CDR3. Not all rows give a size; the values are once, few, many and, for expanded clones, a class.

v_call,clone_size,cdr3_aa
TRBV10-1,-,ASSVGTANTGELF
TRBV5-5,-,ASRTALYEQY
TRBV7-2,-,ASSFAARGGSGNTIY
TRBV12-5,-,ASGSQGALSGELF
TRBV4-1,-,ASSRRAIRGTGGPKSDGYT
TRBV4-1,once,ASSQGWTGRNEQF
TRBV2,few,AVERDSSTDTQY
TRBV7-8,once,ASSPTSRGGRTGELF
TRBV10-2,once,ASSESVWGFIQY
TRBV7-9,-,ASSPTGRVVGETQY
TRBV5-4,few,ASSPRGDIRRDTEAF
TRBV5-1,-,ASRQDSSSSYEQY
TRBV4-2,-,ASSQVVGGAGNSPLH
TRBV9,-,ASSVGLRGGPQNEQF
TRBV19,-,ASSMTGITYNSPLH
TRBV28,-,ASSPHYEQY
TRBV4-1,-,ASSKADRGENTIY
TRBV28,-,ASSLGGRGTEAF
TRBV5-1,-,ASSPHPGLYSNQPQH
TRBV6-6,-,ASRDRGTSYEQY
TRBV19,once,ASLPRTATNEKLF
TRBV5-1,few,ASSFGGSNQPQH
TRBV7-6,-,ASATGPGEKLF